This TCR beta chain was recovered during a study of blood T cell repertoires in COVID-19 (dated by TCRdb to about 2020). About the full investigation: Collaborator samples came from the United States, Italy and Spain and covered acute and convalescent phases of COVID-19. The prospective study material was composed of cDNA or gDNA derived from T cells, B-cell-depleted T cells, or PBMCs. Subjects who had been exposed to COVID-19, were actively infected with it, or had recovered from it provided the deeply sampled blood TCRbeta repertoires that made up the dataset. The repertoires were released in a freely available public database intended as a resource for research on the immune response to SARS-CoV-2. Samples were obtained from the ongoing ImmuneRACE study (first 160 participants) and from over 1,000 subjects provided by 6 global collaborators. The sample metadata nearly always contained a de-identified subject ID, COVID-19 status, age in years and sex. Where available, HLA class I and class II types were obtained from metadata supplied by the sample provider rather than from assay-based typing.

V is shortened by 1 base, J by 6 bases, and the region joining them spans 13 bases. Spanning cysteine to phenylalanine, the CDR3 consists of 15 amino acids. CDR3 DNA is the only sequence kept; it has 45 bases, read in frame from the first base. According to the germline V gene, CDR1 reads SNHLY and CDR2 reads FYNNEI. Points on this clone: Its cognate antigen has yet to be identified. It has no much larger one-base neighbor in the sample; base qualities were not kept.

Whole blood was collected in K2EDTA tubes by collaborating institutions according to the institutions' own protocols. For TCRbeta analysis, collaborator samples were shipped as frozen whole blood, as isolated PBMCs, or as DNA extracted from either sample type. TCRbeta CDR3 regions were amplified from genomic DNA using the immunoSEQ Assay, a bias-controlled multiplex PCR. The authors' analysis ran thus. Nucleated cell counts per sample were estimated from amplification of reference gene primers within the assay. Sequence reads were collapsed and filtered to measure the absolute abundance of every unique TCRbeta CDR3 rearrangement. For each sample, productive Simpson clonality was calculated by taking the square root of Simpson's diversity index across productive rearrangements. Held by TCRdb, this immuneACCESS table contains in-frame sequences only and omits some clones. Under half of the omission traces to an unresolved V gene where checked; the cause of the rest is unknown. The D gene and trimming were derived from the DNA, and the V and J assignments and clone size from that table. A total of approximately 190,000 clones appear in this sample, under 90% of them only once. Together, the top ten hold under 8% of the sample.

Study-wide findings and limitations: How much clinical and demographic metadata was included differed by source and by participant, and the metadata was provided uncurated.

The sequence derives from a man aged 55 to 70 with acute or convalescent COVID-19. This sequence uses TRBV2 and TRBJ2-1; the D region possibly corresponds to TRBD2 (6 bases align). Material for sequencing was peripheral blood. The nucleotide sequence is TGTGCCAGCAGTGAAGACGCGGGGCGGGTCAATGAGCAGTTCTTC. This translates into CASSEDAGRVNEQFF.